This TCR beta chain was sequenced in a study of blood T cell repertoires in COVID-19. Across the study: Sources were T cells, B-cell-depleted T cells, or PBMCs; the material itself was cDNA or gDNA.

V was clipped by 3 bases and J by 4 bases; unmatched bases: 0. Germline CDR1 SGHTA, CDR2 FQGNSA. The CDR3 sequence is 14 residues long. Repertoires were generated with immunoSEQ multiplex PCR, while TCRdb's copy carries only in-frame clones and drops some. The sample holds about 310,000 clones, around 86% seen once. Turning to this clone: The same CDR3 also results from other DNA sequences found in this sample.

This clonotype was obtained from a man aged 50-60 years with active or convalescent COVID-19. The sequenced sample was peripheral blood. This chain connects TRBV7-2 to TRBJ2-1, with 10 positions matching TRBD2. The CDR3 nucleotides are TGTGCCAGCAGCTTTAGCGGGGGGTACAATGAGCAGTTCTTC. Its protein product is CASSFSGGYNEQFF.